This T cell receptor (beta chain) is drawn from a study of OX40 agonist ivuxolimab in advanced cancers. For the study at large: Hepatocellular carcinoma, melanoma, renal cell or head and neck cancer occurred in dose-escalation patients. Study-wide results and limits: Relatively little clonal expansion, among the lowest observed, appeared in partial responders at 0.1-3.0 mg/kg.

A note on this clone: Its antigen remains unidentified.

Measured with immunoSEQ multiplex PCR; TCRdb has only the in-frame clones, and not every one. Here the sample spans about 130,000 clones, around 90% being singletons. Losses at the gene ends were 8 bases for V and 0 bases for J; bases not matched to a gene: 6. Germline CDR1 and CDR2: GTSNPN and SVGIG (reference sequence). The CDR3 has 13 residues. The receptor comes from an adult with an advanced solid tumor such as melanoma, head and neck, liver or kidney cancer. This specimen was CD4+ or CD8+ T cells sorted from blood, taken in a trial of the OX40 agonist ivuxolimab. The chain has TRBV30 and TRBJ2-7; TRBD2 matches at 8 bases. CDR3 amino acids: CATGSGSSYEQYF. Here the CDR3 DNA reads TGTGCCACCGGCAGCGGGAGCTCCTACGAGCAGTACTTC.